This TCR beta chain appears in the sequencing data of a study of Ad26.COV2.S vaccination and SARS-CoV-2 variants. Whole-study context: Doses of Ad26.COV2.S were injected into muscle once or twice, 56 days apart. Findings and caveats of the study: Vaccinees and placebo recipients showed similar non-spike TCR breadth.

Stated treatment: roughly 20 received Ad26.COV2.S at low or high dose, single or two shots; a few received placebo; per-sample allocation not given. It was on day 63 after the first vaccine or placebo injection that samples were taken. An adult donor aged 18-55 years was enrolled in Boston. The vaccine antigen was prefusion-stabilized Wuhan SARS-CoV-2 spike. The CDR3 is 10 residues long. Looked up from germline, CDR1 is SGHTA and CDR2 is FQGNSA. V was pared by 10 bases and J by 2 bases, with 6 bases between. Concerning this clone: What it binds is not known.

Assay: immunoSEQ multiplex PCR; the TCRdb copy retains only in-frame clones and omits some. There are 350,000 to 450,000 clones in the sample; about 89% occur only once, and under 2% lies in the top ten. J is TRBJ2-7 and V is TRBV7-2; D uncertain. The TCR was taken from a person between 18 and 59 years old who received the Ad26.COV2.S COVID-19 vaccine or a placebo. The sequences come from peripheral blood, collected in a trial of Ad26.COV2.S vaccine versus placebo. The CDR3: CATSTYEQYF. Here the CDR3 DNA reads TGTGCCACCTCTACCTACGAGCAGTACTTC.